The clone carrying this TCR beta chain was picked up a small number of times. Its antigen remains unidentified. CDR1 and CDR2 (germline): DFQATT, SNEGSKA (reference sequence). The CDR3 loop spans 15 amino acids. V was shortened by 0 bases and J by 4 bases, with 15 bases between the two germline ends. The data were obtained in a study of identical twins. General study results and limits: Modeled out-of-frame TCR alpha sharing in monozygotic twins fell below observed levels. Clonotypes of the beta chain that were abundant in cord blood carried fewer insertions (memory repertoires showed none). A partial confounding effect on zero-insertion analyses could come from invariant MAIT and iNKT cells.

A universal primer site arose from template switching, and cDNA bore unique molecular identifiers. TCRdb ran MiXCR on the 5' RACE reads and lists one entry per CDR3 protein. In the table there are about 690,000 distinct CDR3 sequences, approximately 6.1% of which are singletons. The chain couples TRBV20-1 to TRBJ2-5; possible D gene TRBD1, 5 bases. The sequence was collected from a man in his late teens or twenties in good health. The sample taken for sequencing was naive T cells sorted from blood. The CDR3 nucleotides are TGCAGTGCTAGAGATCTAGGGGTGATAGGAGAGACCCAGTACTTC. Encoded protein: CSARDLGVIGETQYF.